This T cell receptor beta chain originates from a study of T cells in Graves' hyperthyroidism and ophthalmopathy. The wider study: Blood from the periphery was taken at initial diagnosis, before any treatment.

On this clonotype: What it recognizes is unknown. At one boundary the junction diverges from the germline segment, which might be a read error.

Regions amplified from RNA transcripts were the TCR beta CDR3 regions. The HTBI primer set was used in a first-round RT-PCR of the TCR CDR3. Each CDR3 protein is one row after TCRdb ran MiXCR on the multiplex PCR reads. Seen here are about 690,000 distinct CDR3 sequences, approximately 15% observed once, and the top ten hold around 15%. General study points: Ophthalmopathy was predicted by the model a median of approximately 6 months ahead of onset. The blood repertoire included most of the expanded thyroid clonotypes above 0.001.

Diagnostic decisions used clinical symptoms, serum thyroxine and TRAb, thyroid ultrasound and orbital computed tomography. The CDR3 runs 15 residues. Germline V lookup: CDR1 SSHAT, CDR2 FNYEAQ (reference sequence). Material for sequencing was blood. The sequence was collected from a man in his forties or fifties with Graves' hyperthyroidism. The chain joins TRBV7-7 to TRBJ2-2, with D possibly being TRBD1 or TRBD2 (6 bases each). CDR3 DNA sequence: TGTGCTAGCAGCTTAGGCACGGGGGCCGGCGGGGAGCTGTTTTTT. Translating it yields CASSLGTGAGGELFF.